The present T cell receptor (beta chain) was sequenced within a study of cytomegalovirus exposure and HLA in healthy donors. Points from the study as a whole: Some segments of the V type, notably TRBV6-2 and TRBV6-3, were excluded as indistinguishable. In vitro data verified three CMV-associated chains as specific for CMV antigens.

To note about this clone: What it binds is unknown.

Germline V gives CDR1 MNHEY, CDR2 SVGAGI. V lost 5 bases, J lost 3 bases, and 5 bases stayed unmatched. The length of the CDR3 is 15 residues. PCR employed 60 Vbeta and 13 Jbeta primers. Libraries were prepared by immunoSEQ multiplex PCR; TCRdb keeps only in-frame clonotypes and omits some of them. The table shows some 90,000 clones, with about three quarters occurring only once. Material for sequencing was PBMCs. This sequence joins TRBV6-5 and TRBJ1-4; 8 nucleotides match TRBD1. The sequence derives from a man aged 35-49 years in good health and CMV-seronegative. The DNA for the CDR3 is TGTGCCAGCAGTCAGGGGGCGGTGGCTAATGAAAAACTGTTTTTT. Protein sequence: CASSQGAVANEKLFF.